The present entry profiles one T cell receptor beta chain with its context. This specimen belongs to a study of monozygotic twins with inflammatory bowel disease. Blood samples, whole and unsorted for T cells, yielded the isolated total RNA. The CDR3 extends over 13 amino acids. Germline V gives CDR1 SQVTM, CDR2 ANQGSEA. Reanalyzing the 5' RACE reads, TCRdb keeps one entry per CDR3 protein, without DNA. This table lists hundreds of thousands of distinct CDR3 sequences. Sequencing was performed on blood. The V call is TRBV29-1, the J call TRBJ2-1. The source of this sequence is a human donor with ulcerative colitis or Crohn's disease, or a healthy co-twin of an affected twin (not recorded which). This CDR3 is CSVDRNSYNEQFF.